This is a list of T cell receptor beta chains from one sample in a study of cytomegalovirus exposure and HLA in healthy donors. TCRdb keeps only in-frame clones here, not all; method: immunoSEQ multiplex PCR. The sample shows 30,000 to 40,000 clones, 90% to 95% of them seen only once. The sample consisted of PBMCs. The receptors here all came from a man younger than 30 in good health and CMV-seronegative. The CDR3 runs from the conserved cysteine through the conserved F or W. D genes are given only for firm matches. A row's size may be missing; if present it is once, few, many or a size class.

d_call j_call v_call clone_size cdr3_nt cdr3_aa
TRBD1 TRBJ2-7 TRBV6-1 . TGTGCCAGCGGACGACAGGGCTACGAGCAGTACTTC CASGRQGYEQYF
TRBD2 TRBJ2-7 TRBV5-1 . TGCGCCAGCAGAGTATCATTAGCGGGAGCAGGGGAGCAGTACTTC CASRVSLAGAGEQYF
. TRBJ1-5 TRBV15 . TGTGCCACCCGGACTGGGGATCCTGCTTTGGGTCAGCCCCAGCATTTT CATRTGDPALGQPQHF
. TRBJ2-2 TRBV5-1 . TGCGCCAGCAGCTTGTTTTCGGGTGGCGGGGAGCTGTTTTTT CASSLFSGGGELFF
TRBD2 TRBJ2-7 TRBV4-1 . TGCGCCAGCAGCCAAGTACCTAGCGGGGGCTACGAGCAGTACTTC CASSQVPSGGYEQYF
. TRBJ2-2 TRBV19 . TGTGCCAGTAGCGGGTACACCGGGGAGCTGTTTTTT CASSGYTGELFF
TRBD2 TRBJ2-2 TRBV5-1 . TGCGCCAGCAGCTCAGGGATCCTAGCGGTCCGGAACACCGGGGAGCTGTTTTTT CASSSGILAVRNTGELFF
. TRBJ2-7 TRBV27 . TGTGCCAGCAGTATAACCTACGAGCAGTACTTC CASSITYEQYF
TRBD1 TRBJ1-6 TRBV25-1 medium-sized TGTGCCAGCAGCGACACAGGGGCCCTTAATTCACCCCTCCACTTT CASSDTGALNSPLHF
. TRBJ1-1 TRBV29-1 . TGCAGCGTTGAAGATCTTCTGAACACTGAAGCTTTCTTT CSVEDLLNTEAFF
TRBD1 TRBJ1-5 TRBV27 . TGTGCCAGCAGTCGGAGGGGACAGGGCGGCAATCAGCCCCAGCATTTT CASSRRGQGGNQPQHF
TRBD2 TRBJ2-5 TRBV4-2 . TGTGCCAGCAGCCAAGATATCGGGGTAGCGGGAGGTAGGGAGACCCAGTACTTC CASSQDIGVAGGRETQYF
. TRBJ2-2 TRBV7-6 . TGTGCCAGCAGCTTAATCCGAATTAGCGGTAACACCGGGGAGCTGTTTTTT CASSLIRISGNTGELFF
. TRBJ1-5 TRBV2 . TGTGCCAGCAACCTTTCAGGGAAGAGCAATCAGCCCCAGCATTTT CASNLSGKSNQPQHF
. TRBJ2-2 TRBV2 . TGTGCCAGCAGTGAAGCTGGCAGGGGTTCGAACACCGGGGAGCTGTTTTTT CASSEAGRGSNTGELFF
. TRBJ2-1 TRBV12-2 . TGTGCAAGTCGCTTATGGCTCGACGGGAGGAGCAATGAGCAGTTCTTC CASRLWLDGRSNEQFF